Each of the 30 T cell receptor beta chains below was sequenced from the same sample in a study of blood T cell repertoires in COVID-19. Generated by immunoSEQ multiplex PCR, the TCRdb table keeps only in-frame clones and is missing some. The sample records around 100,000 clones, 80% to 85% being singletons. Sample: peripheral blood. These receptors came from a man between 65 and 80 years old with acute or convalescent COVID-19.

This clone was recorded only once. The genes are TRBV6-1 and TRBJ1-5, with D unresolved. The ends were cut back, 2 bases at V and 4 bases at J, with 6 bases in the middle. The CDR3 has 13 residues. In germline, CDR1 is MNHNS, CDR2 SASEGT. The CDR3 nucleotides are TGTGCCAGCAGTGAATCAAAAAATCAGCCCCAGCATTTT. Its translation is CASSESKNQPQHF.

The chain is built from TRBV5-5 and TRBJ1-4; no clear D gene. The CDR3 sequence is 15 residues long. Germline loops: CDR1 SGHKS, CDR2 YYEKEE (reference sequence). The germline V and J ends were trimmed by 4 bases and 2 bases, with 12 bases remaining between them. The CDR3 DNA reads TGTGCCAGCAGCCGGGCGGGGAGCACTAATGAAAAACTGTTTTTT. It is translated as CASSRAGSTNEKLFF.

V and J are TRBV7-9 and TRBJ2-1, with 8 bases that match TRBD2. The CDR3 is made up of 16 amino acids. The V gene's germline CDR1 is SEHNR and CDR2 FQNEAQ (reference sequence). With 7 bases clipped from V and 5 bases from J, the junction kept 13 bases outside the gene matches. The CDR3 nucleotides are TGTGCCAGCAACCCCACGAGCGGGAGTATGGACAATGAGCAGTTCTTC. Translating gives CASNPTSGSMDNEQFF.

This clone is a singleton in its sample. The genes are TRBV18 and TRBJ1-5, with D possibly TRBD1 on 5 matching bases. This CDR3 region has 12 residues. V shed 3 bases and J shed 12 bases, with 12 bases lying between them. The germline gives CDR1 KGHSH, CDR2 LQKENI. Here the CDR3 reads CASSPRDGSQHF. DNA of the CDR3: TGTGCCAGCTCACCTAGGGACGGGAGCCAGCATTTT.

Only one count was recorded for this clone. This chain connects TRBV6-5 to TRBJ1-1; possible D gene TRBD1, 6 bases. V lost 8 bases to trimming and J lost 6 bases, with 16 bases between them. Germline V lookup: CDR1 MNHEY, CDR2 SVGAGI. The CDR3 has 13 amino acids. The CDR3 is CASSLTGIAEAFF. DNA of the CDR3: TGTGCCAGCTCTCTAACAGGGATCGCTGAAGCTTTCTTT.

This chain joins TRBV19 and TRBJ2-5; 7 bases match TRBD1. V was clipped by 4 bases and J by 4 bases; unmatched bases: 12. This CDR3 comprises 16 residues. The germline V gene encodes CDR1 LNHDA and CDR2 SQIVND (reference sequence). The CDR3: CASSSFGRGMGETQYF. The CDR3 nucleotides are TGTGCCAGTAGTAGCTTCGGCAGGGGGATGGGAGAGACCCAGTACTTC.

CDR3 nucleotides: TGTGCCAGCAGAGAAGACCGGGACAGGGATTACAATGAGCAGTTCTTC. Amino acids: CASREDRDRDYNEQFF. The gene calls are TRBV27 and TRBJ2-1; 9 bases are shared with TRBD1. The length of the CDR3 is 16 residues. Trimming removed 6 bases from V and 4 bases from J; junction bases left unmatched: 10. Germline CDR1 is MNHEY and CDR2 is SMNVEV (reference sequence).

This chain uses TRBV14 with TRBJ2-5, with TRBD1 as a possible D gene (8 bases). V dropped 3 bases and J dropped 4 bases, with 21 bases sitting between them. Looked up from germline, CDR1 is SGHDN and CDR2 is FVKESK. The CDR3 runs 17 residues. CDR3 DNA: TGTGCCAGCAGCCATGAGCGGGGCAGGGGGCAAGGAGAGACCCAGTACTTC. It specifies CASSHERGRGQGETQYF.

This chain uses TRBV18 with TRBJ2-1; D is unclear. This CDR3 is built from 13 residues. Per germline, CDR1 KGHSH and CDR2 LQKENI. V dropped 3 bases and J dropped 9 bases, with 12 bases sitting between them. The CDR3 bases are TGTGCCAGCTCACCGGCTAGGCCCCCTGAGCAGTTCTTC. Protein: CASSPARPPEQFF.

The chain is built from TRBV2 and TRBJ2-3; TRBD2 aligns across 14 bases. Germline V gene lookup returns CDR1 SNHLY and CDR2 FYNNEI. The V gene end was trimmed by 6 bases and the J gene end by 5 bases; junction bases not matched to a gene: 10. The CDR3 length is 17 residues. The CDR3 DNA follows: TGTGCCAGCAGGGCGACTAGCGGGAGGGCTGGGCAAGATACGCAGTATTTT. Translating it yields CASRATSGRAGQDTQYF.

This chain uses TRBV7-9 with TRBJ2-2; weak D call: TRBD1 (5 bases). This CDR3 contains 16 residues. Germline V gene sequence: CDR1 SEHNR, CDR2 FQNEAQ (reference sequence). The V and J ends lost 2 bases and 2 bases respectively, with 12 bases between them. CDR3 loop: CASSLLSQGNTGELFF. Here the CDR3 DNA reads TGTGCCAGCAGCTTACTGTCGCAGGGAAACACCGGGGAGCTGTTTTTT.

This clone has a single count. The chain is built from TRBV30 and TRBJ2-3; D uncertain. The V end lost 0 bases, the J end lost 2 bases, and 6 bases lay between the germline ends. Looked up from germline, CDR1 is GTSNPN and CDR2 is SVGIG (reference sequence). The CDR3 length is 13 residues. This CDR3 reads CAWSVQVTDTQYF. The CDR3 DNA sequence: TGTGCCTGGAGTGTACAAGTCACAGATACGCAGTATTTT.

The chain links TRBV27 to TRBJ2-3; 15 bases match TRBD2. The germline V gene has CDR1 MNHEY and CDR2 SMNVEV (reference sequence). J was trimmed by 2 bases and V by 2 bases; bases with no gene match: 5. CDR3 length: 18 residues. Written as DNA, the CDR3 is TGTGCCAGCAGTTTAGCCGGACTAGCGGGGGGGATCACAGATACGCAGTATTTT. It specifies CASSLAGLAGGITDTQYF.

The V call is TRBV5-1, the J call TRBJ1-5; D is ambiguous. Germline-derived CDR1 and CDR2 are SGHRS and YFSETQ. V lost 5 bases and J 3 bases, leaving 9 bases between the germline ends. The CDR3 has 13 residues. In DNA, the CDR3 is TGCGCCAGCAGTCCGGGGTCCAATCAGCCCCAGCATTTT. Its protein product is CASSPGSNQPQHF.

The chain couples TRBV5-4 to TRBJ2-5; D possibly corresponds to TRBD1 (8 bases). The germline V gene encodes CDR1 SGHNT and CDR2 YYREEE (reference sequence). V was trimmed by 0 bases and J by 5 bases, leaving 20 bases between them. This CDR3 contains 17 residues. For the CDR3, the DNA is TGTGCCAGCAGCTTGGCGGGGGGCAGGGGGCGAGGGGAGACCCAGTACTTC. Amino acid sequence: CASSLAGGRGRGETQYF. The full variable domain, completed using reference TRBV5-4 and TRBJ2-5, is ETGVTQSPTHLIKTRGQQVTLRCSSQSGHNTVSWYQQALGQGPQFIFQYYREEENGRGNFPPRFSGLQFPNYSSELNVNALELDDSALYLCASSLAGGRGRGETQYFGPGTRLLVL.

This chain uses TRBV4-2 with TRBJ1-1, with TRBD1 matching over 8 bases. The CDR3 consists of 15 residues. Trimming took 0 bases from V and 1 from J; bases not matched to a gene: 1. Per germline, CDR1 LGHNA and CDR2 YNFKEQ. CDR3 DNA: TGTGCCAGCAGCCAAGACGGGACAGGGAACACTGAAGCTTTCTTT. This sequence encodes CASSQDGTGNTEAFF.

The J gene is TRBJ1-2, the V gene TRBV28, with a possible D match to TRBD1 (6 bases). CDR3 length: 15 amino acids. The V gene's germline CDR1 is MDHEN and CDR2 SYDVKM. Trimming removed 6 bases from V and 5 bases from J, with 19 bases in between. CDR3 nucleotides: TGTGCCAGCAGAACTCGAGGGGGGGGCCTTTATGGCTACACCTTC. It specifies CASRTRGGGLYGYTF.

This sequence joins TRBV6-5 and TRBJ1-2, with a weak D call TRBD1 (5 bases). The CDR3 runs to 12 residues. The germline V gene has CDR1 MNHEY and CDR2 SVGAGI. The germline V and J ends were trimmed by 6 bases and 6 bases, with 11 bases remaining between them. Here the CDR3 reads CASRRGRDGYTF. The CDR3 DNA reads as TGTGCCAGCAGGCGGGGCAGGGATGGCTACACCTTC.

V gene TRBV29-1 combines with J gene TRBJ2-7; 7 bases are shared with TRBD2. V lost 1 base to trimming and J lost 3 bases; unmatched junction nucleotides: 3. CDR3 length: 13 residues. Germline CDR1 and CDR2: SQVTM and ANQGSEA. CDR3 amino acids: CSVEGQRGYEQYF. The CDR3, as DNA: TGCAGCGTTGAAGGTCAGCGGGGCTACGAGCAGTACTTC.

The genes are TRBV5-1 and TRBJ2-3; D ambiguous. This CDR3 is 16 amino acids long. Germline CDR1 and CDR2: SGHRS and YFSETQ. The V end lost 0 bases, the J end lost 6 bases, and 17 bases lay between the germline ends. The CDR3 DNA sequence: TGCGCCAGCAGCTTGGGAGTTGCCCAGCGATCGGATACGCAGTATTTT. Protein sequence: CASSLGVAQRSDTQYF. The full variable domain, rest sourced from reference TRBV5-1 and TRBJ2-3, is KAGVTQTPRYLIKTRGQQVTLSCSPISGHRSVSWYQQTPGQGLQFLFEYFSETQRNKGNFPGRFSGRQFSNSRSEMNVSTLELGDSALYLCASSLGVAQRSDTQYFGPGTRLTVL.

This chain uses TRBV4-1 with TRBJ1-1; D might be TRBD1 (6 bases). Germline assignment: CDR1 MGHRA and CDR2 YSYEKL. The CDR3 has 14 residues. V was cut by 1 base and J by 0 bases, with 6 bases left in between. The CDR3 nucleotides read TGCGCCAGCAGCCAAGGGGGGCTGAACACTGAAGCTTTCTTT. Its protein is CASSQGGLNTEAFF.

With respect to this clone: This CDR3 is also generated by other DNA sequences in the sample. The rearrangement joins TRBV28 to TRBJ1-2; 7 bases match TRBD1. Germline V gives CDR1 MDHEN, CDR2 SYDVKM. The CDR3 length is 13 residues. Trimming took 6 bases from V and 2 from J; bases not matched to a gene: 3. The CDR3 is CASSLTGNYGYTF. CDR3 bases: TGTGCCAGCAGCCTGACAGGGAACTATGGCTACACCTTC.

The chain recombines TRBV5-1 with TRBJ2-5; D is possibly TRBD1 (5 bases). Trimming pared 4 bases from V and 5 bases from J, leaving 24 bases between. Germline assignment: CDR1 SGHRS and CDR2 YFSETQ. The CDR3 sequence is 17 residues long. CDR3 in amino acids: CASSPLSQGSWVETQYF. The CDR3 DNA follows: TGCGCCAGCAGCCCCCTTAGCCAGGGTAGTTGGGTGGAGACCCAGTACTTC.

This sequence joins TRBV2 and TRBJ1-5; D may be TRBD1 (6 bases). V lost 3 bases to trimming and J lost 5 bases, with 17 bases between them. From germline, CDR1 is SNHLY and CDR2 FYNNEI. This CDR3 is built from 16 residues. The CDR3 region is CASSDPGGAIDQPQHF. The CDR3 nucleotides read TGTGCCAGCAGTGATCCCGGGGGGGCTATTGATCAGCCCCAGCATTTT.

This chain links TRBV9 with TRBJ2-1; 12 nucleotides match TRBD2. Germline V CDR1 and CDR2: SGDLS, YYNGEE. The CDR3 runs 18 residues. After removal of 0 bases from V and 5 bases from J, the junction contained 9 bases not matched to a gene. CDR3 residues: CASSVAQGGLAGNNEQFF. CDR3 bases: TGTGCCAGCAGCGTAGCACAGGGCGGACTAGCGGGAAACAATGAGCAGTTCTTC.

The chain couples TRBV12-3 or TRBV12-4 to TRBJ2-7, with unresolved D. The CDR3 spans 12 residues. Deletions cut 1 base from V and 4 bases from J, with 5 bases between. DNA of the CDR3: TGTGCCAGCAGTTTAGGGCTTTACGAGCAGTACTTC. Translation: CASSLGLYEQYF.

The rearrangement joins TRBV4-2 to TRBJ2-3, with TRBD1 matching over 7 bases. The CDR3 is 12 amino acids. Germline loops: CDR1 LGHNA, CDR2 YNFKEQ. V dropped 3 bases and J dropped 6; count of bases not matched to a gene: 0. Here the CDR3 reads CASSHRGDTQYF. CDR3 bases: TGTGCCAGCAGCCACAGGGGGGATACGCAGTATTTT.

V gene TRBV5-1 combines with J gene TRBJ2-7; the match to TRBD1 covers 9 bases. V gave up 0 bases and J gave up 5 bases; unmatched junction bases: 6. The CDR3 has 15 residues. CDR1 and CDR2 (germline): SGHRS, YFSETQ. The CDR3 nucleotides are TGCGCCAGCAGCTTGGTGGGACAGGGAGGGAACGAGCAGTACTTC. Its protein product is CASSLVGQGGNEQYF.

The chain joins TRBV6-6 to TRBJ2-3, with D perhaps TRBD2 (6 bases). Germline-derived CDR1 and CDR2 are MNHNY and SVGAGI (reference sequence). V lost 0 bases to trimming and J lost 4 bases, with 14 bases between them. This CDR3 has 16 amino acids. In DNA form, the CDR3 reads TGTGCCAGCAGTTACTCCCGGGACCCGGGGGCAGATACGCAGTATTTT. Encoded protein: CASSYSRDPGADTQYF.

The J gene is TRBJ2-3, the V gene TRBV9, with no clear D. The V gene's germline CDR1 is SGDLS and CDR2 YYNGEE. CDR3 size: 15 residues. Trimming stripped 0 bases from V and 3 bases from J, with 11 bases between. The CDR3 sequence is CASSVDKRETDTQYF. The DNA of the CDR3 is TGTGCCAGCAGCGTAGATAAGAGAGAGACAGATACGCAGTATTTT.